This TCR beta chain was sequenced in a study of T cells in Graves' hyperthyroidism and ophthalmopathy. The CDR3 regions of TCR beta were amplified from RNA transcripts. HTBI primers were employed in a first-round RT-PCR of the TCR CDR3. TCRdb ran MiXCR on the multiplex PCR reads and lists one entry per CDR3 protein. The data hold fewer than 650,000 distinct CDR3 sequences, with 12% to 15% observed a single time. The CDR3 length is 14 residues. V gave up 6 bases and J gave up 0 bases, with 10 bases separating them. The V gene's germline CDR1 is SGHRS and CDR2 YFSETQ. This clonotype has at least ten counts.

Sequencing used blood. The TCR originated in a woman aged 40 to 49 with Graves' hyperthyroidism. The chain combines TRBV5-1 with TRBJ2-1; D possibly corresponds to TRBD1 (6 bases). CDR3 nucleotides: TGCGCCAGCAACACAGGGATCTCCTACAATGAGCAGTTCTTC. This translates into CASNTGISYNEQFF.